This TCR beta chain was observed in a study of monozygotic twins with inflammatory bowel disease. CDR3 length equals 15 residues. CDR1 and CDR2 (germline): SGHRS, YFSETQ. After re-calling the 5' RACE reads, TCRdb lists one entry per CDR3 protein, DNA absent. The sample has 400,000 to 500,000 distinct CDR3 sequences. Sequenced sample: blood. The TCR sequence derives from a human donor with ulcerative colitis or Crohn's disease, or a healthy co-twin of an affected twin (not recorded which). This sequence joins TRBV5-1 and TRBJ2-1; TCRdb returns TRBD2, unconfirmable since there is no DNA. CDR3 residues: CASSLAGGRAREQFF. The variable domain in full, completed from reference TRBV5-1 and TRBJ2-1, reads KAGVTQTPRYLIKTRGQQVTLSCSPISGHRSVSWYQQTPGQGLQFLFEYFSETQRNKGNFPGRFSGRQFSNSRSEMNVSTLELGDSALYLCASSLAGGRAREQFFGPGTRLTVL.